The source of this T cell receptor (beta chain) is a study of T cells in localized non-small cell lung cancer. V was cut by 2 bases and J by 2 bases, with 14 bases left in between. The CDR3 is 16 residues long. Germline assignment: CDR1 SGHKS and CDR2 YYEKEE (reference sequence). Here immunoSEQ multiplex PCR was the method, and the copy in TCRdb shows in-frame clones only, minus some. The table shows 45,000 to 60,000 clones, with around 83% occurring only once. About this clone itself: Its antigen is as yet unknown.

Whole-study results and caveats: The tumor had only one region sequenced, so heterogeneity remains possible. There were a median 57 of the top 100 tumor clones appearing in adjacent lung.

The chain combines TRBV5-5 with TRBJ2-1, with D possibly called TRBD1 or TRBD2 (5 bases each). The TCR comes from a man between 35 and 75 years old with stage II lung adenocarcinoma. The sequencing here drew on PBMCs, taken before any cancer treatment. The CDR3 coding sequence is TGTGCCAGCAGCTTTAGGGACCGGGGCCCCTACAATGAGCAGTTCTTC. This codes for CASSFRDRGPYNEQFF.